This T cell receptor beta chain was sequenced for a study of graft-versus-host responses after intestinal transplantation listed by TCRdb under 2021. Concerning the study at large: Multivisceral, liver-intestinal, or isolated intestinal transplants were received by the recipients. Every recipient was given anti-thymocyte globulin induction, followed by around three years of maintenance tacrolimus and steroids. After intestinal transplantation, graft-versus-host and host-versus-graft alloreactive T cell clones were followed in the graft, circulation and bone marrow using bulk TCR-beta CDR3 sequencing. Alloreactive clones were identified by sequencing pre-transplant mixed lymphocyte reaction products and comparing these products with unstimulated pre-transplant donor and recipient T cells. The cohort enrolled about two dozen intestinal transplant recipients, one of whom was a retransplant, and a few patients without pretransplant specimens were excluded. A peak of at least 4% donor T cells among recipient peripheral blood mononuclear cells was the definition used for donor T cell macrochimerism. Rather than going through the commercial service, samples from three later patients were sequenced in-house on an Illumina MiSeq and processed with MiXCR. Overall study outcomes, separate from this receptor: Peak levels of circulating GvH clones were associated with declines in HvG clones early after transplant. GvH clones were detected in recipient bone marrow, and some of these GvH clones were observed earlier in ileal mucosa or blood, consistent with an intestinal mucosal origin. In the allografts of patients with donor T cell macrochimerism, GvH to HvG T cell clonal ratios were high. Conclusions were limited by the relatively low number and heterogeneity of intestinal transplant patients.

Trimming at the junction amounts to 6 bases on V and 6 bases on J, and the germline ends lie 14 bases apart. Sequences MNHEY (CDR1) and SVGAGI (CDR2) are obtained from the germline V gene. The CDR3 holds 13 amino acids from the cysteine to the phenylalanine. The CDR3 DNA has 39 bases and is translated from base 1. Libraries were made using the immunoSEQ multiplex PCR assay. For most patients, genomic DNA was isolated with the Qiagen DNeasy Blood and Tissue Kit and sent frozen to Adaptive Biotechnologies for TCR sequencing. High-throughput TCR-beta CDR3 sequencing of genomic DNA from most patients was performed by Adaptive Biotechnologies. As for the original processing: Adaptive's ImmunoSEQ software supplied the TCR sequencing data for around 19 patients, while MiXCR and VDJtools were used to process a few other patients. CD4 versus CD8 sorting errors were corrected by removing sequences found in both subsets at a frequency ratio below 5:1. CDR3 nucleotide sequences shared by donor and recipient were removed because the origin of these sequences could not be assigned. At least 2-fold expansion over unstimulated cells and a minimum CFSE-low frequency of 0.002% (template counts) or 0.001% (read counts) were required for clones to be classified as alloreactive. Mappable clones were those detected in sequenced pre-transplant spleen, lymph node, or MLR CFSE-low populations of the donor or recipient. The cumulative frequency of alloreactive clones was calculated as a percentage of all sequences, weighted by copy number. The table was pulled from immuneACCESS by TCRdb, which kept in-frame rearrangements only. Such tables lose some clones; where checked, under half of the loss comes from unresolved V genes, and the rest has no known cause. D and trimming come from the DNA, and the V and J calls and clone size come from that table. The sample includes tens of thousands of clones, with over 90% observed a single time. The biggest ten clones account for 21% of the sample.

The time point label here, explained by the study, means: cells obtained before transplantation from donor or recipient. CD3+CD4+ and CD3+CD8+ populations were FACS-sorted from unstimulated pre-transplant donor and recipient cells taken from spleen or lymph nodes. Notes on this clone: Its specific antigen is unknown. No base quality values were provided; no much bigger clone lies one nucleotide off.

The rearranged chain carries TRBV6-5 and TRBJ1-1, with TRBD1 perhaps the D gene, on 5 matching bases. This sequence originates from a human donor who was the organ donor for an intestinal transplant. The source was unstimulated CD8+ T cells sorted from spleen or lymph node cells, collected before transplant. The nucleotide sequence is TGTGCCAGCAGCGGCCGGGGGAGCCCTGAAGCTTTCTTT. Translated, it reads CASSGRGSPEAFF.